Shown below are 28 T cell receptor beta chains from a single sample sequenced in a study of CD8+ T cells in alopecia areata. Investigators isolated RNA and reverse transcribed it into cDNA to act as the sequencing template. This table comes from immunoSEQ multiplex PCR, and its TCRdb copy is limited to in-frame clones, with some not included. The profile covers about 250,000 clones, with approximately 60% appearing a single time and 0.8% to 1% taken by the ten largest. The treatment is: oral pan-JAK inhibitor, 5-10 mg twice daily. The sequenced sample was CD4+ T cells sorted from blood, obtained at week 52, from a patient treated with tofacitinib. The origin of the receptors is a human donor with alopecia areata.

The genes are TRBV11-2 and TRBJ2-7; TRBD1 aligns across 10 bases. The CDR3 has 16 residues. Germline V lookup: CDR1 SGHAT, CDR2 FQNNGV. V gave up 4 bases and J gave up 5 bases; unmatched junction bases: 11. CDR3 region: CASSSFRGQGIHEQYF. CDR3 in DNA: TGTGCCAGCAGCTCATTCCGGGGACAGGGGATCCACGAGCAGTACTTC.

The rearrangement uses TRBV18 and TRBJ1-2, with a tentative D call TRBD1 (6 bases). The CDR3 has 15 residues. V was trimmed by 3 bases and J by 5 bases, leaving 16 bases between them. Germline V gives CDR1 KGHSH, CDR2 LQKENI. The CDR3 sequence: CASSPDQGSQYGYTF. CDR3 in DNA: TGTGCCAGCTCACCTGATCAGGGGTCCCAGTATGGCTACACCTTC.

The chain links TRBV29-1 to TRBJ2-3; the match to TRBD2 covers 9 bases. There are 14 residues in the CDR3. V lost 3 bases, J lost 0 bases, and 1 base stayed unmatched. The germline V gene has CDR1 SQVTM and CDR2 ANQGSEA. CDR3 sequence reads: CSVDLAGSTDTQYF. The CDR3 coding sequence is TGCAGCGTTGACCTAGCGGGGAGCACAGATACGCAGTATTTT.

V and J are TRBV30 and TRBJ1-1, with 7 positions matching TRBD1. The V gene end was trimmed by 0 bases and the J gene end by 1 base; junction bases not matched to a gene: 5. CDR1 is GTSNPN and CDR2 is SVGIG in the germline V gene (reference sequence). This CDR3 spans 15 amino acids. The CDR3 nucleotides read TGTGCCTGGAGTGTAGGGGGCCCTGCGAACACTGAAGCTTTCTTT. Translated, it gives CAWSVGGPANTEAFF.

This chain links TRBV19 with TRBJ1-2; perhaps TRBD1 as D (6 bases). The V gene lost 4 bases and the J gene lost 0 bases, with 18 bases spanning the gap. Looked up from germline, CDR1 is LNHDA and CDR2 is SQIVND (reference sequence). The CDR3 extends over 17 amino acids. The CDR3 region has the DNA TGTGCCAGTAGTACATACCGGGACACTCGATCTAACTATGGCTACACCTTC. Translated, it gives CASSTYRDTRSNYGYTF.

V gene TRBV30 combines with J gene TRBJ1-1, with TRBD1 as a possible D gene (5 bases). This CDR3 is 13 amino acids long. CDR1 GTSNPN and CDR2 SVGIG come from the germline V gene (reference sequence). V shed 5 bases and J shed 2 bases, with 12 bases lying between them. CDR3 protein: CAWAGTPNTEAFF. The CDR3 coding sequence is TGTGCCTGGGCCGGGACGCCAAACACTGAAGCTTTCTTT.

This chain joins TRBV29-1 and TRBJ1-5; 8 bases agree with TRBD1. With 6 bases clipped from V and 3 bases from J, the junction kept 4 bases outside the gene matches. The germline CDR1 and CDR2 sequences are SQVTM and ANQGSEA. The CDR3 is made up of 13 amino acids. In DNA form, the CDR3 reads TGCAGCGTCAAGGACAGGGACAATCAGCCCCAGCATTTT. It encodes CSVKDRDNQPQHF.

As DNA, the CDR3 is TGTGCCAGCAGCCAAGATTTTGCTCAAGGAGAGCAGTACTTC. It encodes CASSQDFAQGEQYF. The V gene is TRBV14, the J gene TRBJ2-7; D unclear. CDR1 and CDR2 from the germline V gene are SGHDN and FVKESK. With 0 bases removed from V and 7 bases from J, the gap between germline ends came to 13 bases. CDR3 size: 14 residues. The full variable domain, completed using reference TRBV14 and TRBJ2-7, is EAGVTQFPSHSVIEKGQTVTLRCDPISGHDNLYWYRRVMGKEIKFLLHFVKESKQDESGMPNNRFLAERTGGTYSTLKVQPAELEDSGVYFCASSQDFAQGEQYFGPGTRLTVT.

The chain joins TRBV5-4 to TRBJ1-6, with TRBD1 matching over 8 bases. Germline CDR1 and CDR2: SGHNT and YYREEE (reference sequence). There are 15 residues in the CDR3. Germline trimming cut 4 bases from V and 7 bases from J; bases unmatched to any gene: 7. The CDR3 loop is CASSLRQGQNSPLHF. As DNA, the CDR3 is TGTGCCAGCAGCCTCCGACAGGGGCAGAATTCACCCCTCCACTTT.

In its sample, this clone was seen a few times. The chain couples TRBV19 to TRBJ2-1; no firm D call. The V gene's germline CDR1 is LNHDA and CDR2 SQIVND (reference sequence). Trimming pared 0 bases from V and 9 bases from J, leaving 3 bases between. CDR3 length equals 11 residues. The CDR3 sequence: CASSIEVEQFF. The CDR3 DNA is TGTGCCAGTAGTATAGAGGTTGAGCAGTTCTTC. Full variable domain (outside the CDR3, taken from reference TRBV19 and TRBJ2-1): DGGITQSPKYLFRKEGQNVTLSCEQNLNHDAMYWYRQDPGQGLRLIYYSQIVNDFQKGDIAEGYSVSREKKESFPLTVTSAQKNPTAFYLCASSIEVEQFFGPGTRLTVL.

In its sample, this clone was seen a few times. The rearrangement joins TRBV10-3 to TRBJ2-3, with D possibly TRBD1 on 6 matching bases. CDR1 is ENHRY, CDR2 SYGVKD, per germline. Trimming cost V 0 bases and J 0 bases, with 16 bases left between them. The CDR3 loop spans 18 amino acids. CDR3 in amino acids: CAISESQYGTMSTDTQYF. The CDR3, as DNA: TGTGCCATCAGTGAGTCGCAGTACGGGACAATGAGCACAGATACGCAGTATTTT.

The gene calls are TRBV30 and TRBJ2-7; 10 bases are a match to TRBD2. V was pared by 3 bases and J by 5 bases, with 7 bases of the junction left unmatched. CDR1 is GTSNPN and CDR2 is SVGIG in the germline V gene (reference sequence). The CDR3 length is 14 residues. The CDR3 loop is CAWRSLAGKHEQYF. The CDR3, as DNA: TGTGCCTGGAGGTCACTAGCGGGGAAGCACGAGCAGTACTTC.

This chain uses TRBV4-1 with TRBJ2-7, with 7 bases lining up with TRBD1. The germline CDR1 and CDR2 sequences are MGHRA and YSYEKL. The V gene end was trimmed by 1 base and the J gene end by 3 bases; junction bases not matched to a gene: 6. The CDR3 extends over 15 amino acids. The CDR3 nucleotides read TGCGCCAGCAGCCAAGGACAGGGCCATAACTACGAGCAGTACTTC. It specifies CASSQGQGHNYEQYF.

This clone was observed a handful of times. This chain connects TRBV9 to TRBJ2-7, with a tentative D call TRBD2 (7 bases). CDR1 and CDR2 (germline): SGDLS, YYNGEE. The V end was cut by 0 bases, the J end by 4 bases, with 14 bases between. The CDR3 length is 15 residues. The CDR3 nucleotides read TGTGCCAGCAGCGTAGCGGGGGGCGTCGGGTACGAGCAGTACTTC. It encodes CASSVAGGVGYEQYF.

This clone was counted only a few times. The rearrangement joins TRBV19 to TRBJ2-7, with D perhaps matching TRBD1 or TRBD2 (6 bases each). V lost 10 bases and J 5 bases, leaving 18 bases between the germline ends. Germline V gene sequence: CDR1 LNHDA, CDR2 SQIVND (reference sequence). This CDR3 has 13 residues. CDR3: CATRGPYDHEQYF. DNA for the CDR3: TGTGCCACCCGGGGGCCCTACGACCACGAGCAGTACTTC.

This clone was picked up a small number of times. For the CDR3, the DNA is TGTGCCTCCTCTAGGGGGGCGGGCACAGATACGCAGTATTTT. Protein product: CASSRGAGTDTQYF. The V and J genes are TRBV30 and TRBJ2-3; D tentatively fits TRBD1 or TRBD2 (6 bases each). The V gene's germline CDR1 is GTSNPN and CDR2 SVGIG (reference sequence). This CDR3 has 14 residues. V lost 7 bases and J 1 base, leaving 15 bases between the germline ends.

The CDR3 here is CASTPGPGANVLTF. In nucleotides, the CDR3 is TGTGCCAGCACCCCGGGCCCTGGGGCCAACGTCCTGACTTTC. The chain has TRBV7-3 and TRBJ2-6, with unresolved D. The ends were cut back, 7 bases at V and 2 bases at J, with 9 bases in the middle. This CDR3 is 14 amino acids long. CDR1 is SGHTA and CDR2 is FQGTGA in the germline V gene.

The V call is TRBV7-8, the J call TRBJ1-5; TRBD1 matches 9 bases. V lost 5 bases and J lost 6; bases outside the gene matches: 11. This CDR3 comprises 16 residues. The germline CDR1 and CDR2 sequences are SGHVS and FQNEAQ. This CDR3 is CASSAPGTGRPQPQHF. The CDR3 DNA sequence: TGTGCCAGCAGCGCCCCCGGGACAGGGAGGCCTCAGCCCCAGCATTTT.

This chain connects TRBV9 to TRBJ2-5; 8 positions match TRBD1. V was clipped by 4 bases and J by 1 base; unmatched bases: 3. Per the germline V gene, CDR1 is SGDLS and CDR2 is YYNGEE. The CDR3 length is 14 residues. CDR3 residues: CASSYGQGQETQYF. CDR3 bases: TGTGCCAGCAGCTACGGACAGGGCCAAGAGACCCAGTACTTC.

V gene TRBV12-5 combines with J gene TRBJ1-6; weak D call: TRBD1 (6 bases). Trimming shortened V by 5 bases and J by 8 bases, and 13 bases separated the two germline ends. This CDR3 contains 14 residues. CDR1 and CDR2 (germline): LGHNT, FRNRAP. The CDR3 DNA sequence: TGTGCTAGTGGTCTTGGGACACGACATTCACCCCTCCACTTT. It translates to CASGLGTRHSPLHF.

The chain joins TRBV11-2 to TRBJ1-2; no clear D gene. The germline V gene has CDR1 SGHAT and CDR2 FQNNGV. Trimming stripped 5 bases from V and 2 bases from J, with 15 bases between. CDR3 length equals 15 residues. In DNA form, the CDR3 reads TGTGCCAGCAGCAAGCCGGGCCCGGGAAACTATGGCTACACCTTC. Its translation is CASSKPGPGNYGYTF.

This clone showed up just a few times. The chain employs TRBV29-1 and TRBJ2-5, with D hard to call. CDR1 and CDR2 (germline): SQVTM, ANQGSEA. The CDR3 extends over 14 amino acids. V lost 5 bases and J 4 bases, leaving 17 bases between the germline ends. CDR3 coding DNA: TGCAGCGTTATTAAGGGATCGGGCGGAGAGACCCAGTACTTC. Its protein is CSVIKGSGGETQYF.

The chain uses TRBV7-2 and TRBJ1-2; D perhaps matches TRBD1 (5 bases). CDR3 length: 12 amino acids. CDR1 and CDR2 from the germline V gene are SGHTA and FQGNSA. The V gene lost 4 bases and the J gene lost 8 bases, with 11 bases spanning the gap. DNA of the CDR3: TGTGCCAGCAGCTCGGGACGGCTGGGCTACACCTTC. This translates into CASSSGRLGYTF. The full variable domain, in which reference TRBV7-2 and TRBJ1-2 provide the parts outside the CDR3, is GAGVSQSPSNKVTEKGKDVELRCDPISGHTALYWYRQSLGQGLEFLIYFQGNSAPDKSGLPSDRFSAERTGGSVSTLTIQRTQQEDSAVYLCASSSGRLGYTFGSGTRLTVV.

The chain has TRBV19 and TRBJ2-7; possible D gene TRBD2, 6 bases. The germline gives CDR1 LNHDA, CDR2 SQIVND (reference sequence). The germline V and J ends were trimmed by 4 bases and 6 bases, with 16 bases remaining between them. This CDR3 region has 14 residues. The CDR3 is CASSTLAGPGEQYF. In DNA form, the CDR3 reads TGTGCCAGTAGTACCCTCGCGGGGCCGGGCGAGCAGTACTTC.

The rearrangement uses TRBV29-1 and TRBJ2-7; the D call may be TRBD1 or TRBD2 (5 bases each). This CDR3 has 12 residues. V dropped 7 bases and J dropped 3 bases, with 13 bases sitting between them. CDR1 SQVTM and CDR2 ANQGSEA come from the germline V gene. CDR3 sequence reads: CSARDRNYEQYF. Written as DNA, the CDR3 is TGCAGCGCCCGGGACCGAAACTACGAGCAGTACTTC.

V is TRBV7-2 and J is TRBJ2-7; 9 bases align to TRBD2. The CDR3 contains 15 residues. V gave up 2 bases and J gave up 7 bases; unmatched junction bases: 9. Per the germline V gene, CDR1 is SGHTA and CDR2 is FQGNSA. The chain's CDR3 is CASSLTSGSPGEQYF. The CDR3 DNA follows: TGTGCCAGCAGCTTAACTAGCGGGTCTCCCGGAGAGCAGTACTTC.

This clone has a handful of counts. The CDR3 protein is CASSLEHGNQPQHF. The CDR3 bases are TGTGCCAGCAGCTTAGAACACGGCAATCAGCCCCAGCATTTT. The gene calls are TRBV7-2 and TRBJ1-5; D call uncertain. CDR1 SGHTA and CDR2 FQGNSA come from the germline V gene. V lost 1 base, J lost 2 bases, and 6 bases lay in between. This CDR3 comprises 14 residues.

In the case of this clone: The sample holds other DNA sequences that translate to the same CDR3. The CDR3 sequence is CASSAAGGEQYF. The DNA of the CDR3 is TGTGCCAGCAGCGCCGCGGGGGGCGAGCAGTACTTC. The V gene is TRBV9, the J gene TRBJ2-7; 8 bases line up with TRBD2. This CDR3 region has 12 residues. Germline CDR1 reads SGDLS; CDR2 reads YYNGEE. The trim removed 3 bases at V and 6 bases at J, leaving 2 bases unmatched.